This T cell receptor (beta chain) was obtained from a study of T cells in tumors after PD-1 blockade. Across the whole study: Patients received pembrolizumab 200 mg every 3 weeks or cemiplimab 350 mg every 2 weeks.

From germline, CDR1 is SNHLY and CDR2 FYNNEI. Losses at the gene ends were 1 base for V and 0 bases for J; bases not matched to a gene: 10. The CDR3 has 19 amino acids. TCRdb's table, derived via immunoSEQ multiplex PCR, lists solely in-frame clones and lacks some. Of about 15,000 clones in the sample, about four fifths were seen once. This clone is labeled large (0.1 to 1%). The sample carries other DNA sequences with the same CDR3. The sequences come from PBMCs, collected after anti-PD-1 treatment. The receptor's source is a human donor with basal cell carcinoma. The rearrangement joins TRBV2 to TRBJ2-1; 9 positions match TRBD2. The CDR3 is CASSEGGAREGSSYNEQFF. CDR3 coding DNA: TGTGCCAGCAGTGAAGGGGGGGCGCGGGAGGGGAGCTCCTACAATGAGCAGTTCTTC.